This T cell receptor (beta chain) was sequenced during a study of STAT5B mutations in CD4+ large granular lymphocyte leukemia. Clones were read by immunoSEQ multiplex PCR, and TCRdb kept only the in-frame ones, dropping some. The sample yields about 38,000 clones, 75% to 85% seen once. Between the trimmed V and J ends, which lost 5 bases and 3 bases, there was a span of 20 bases. The CDR3 has 16 amino acids. Per the germline V gene, CDR1 is SGHTA and CDR2 is FQGTGA. Sequences were obtained from CD4+ T cells from blood buffy coats. V is TRBV7-3 and J is TRBJ2-7; D may be TRBD1 or TRBD2 (6 bases each). The sequence derives from a human donor in good health. CDR3 in DNA: TGTGCCAGCAGCGTTAAGGGGGACTTCCTCCACTACGAGCAGTACTTC. It is translated as CASSVKGDFLHYEQYF.